This TCR beta chain was sequenced in a study of human T cells and chemical hapten exposure. Each CDR3 protein gets one entry after TCRdb re-called the RACE reads with MiXCR. The sample includes about 59,000 distinct CDR3 sequences, 11% seen only once; the top ten take about 4%. Time point in this sample: pre-sensitization, week 0. The sample's treatment: therapeutic diphenylcyclopropenone sensitization with weekly scalp DPC. Someone pulled total RNA out of unfractionated whole blood. This material consisted of whole blood, taken in connection with sensitization to the hapten diphenylcyclopropenone (DPC). The receptor comes from a woman aged 35 to 49 with alopecia areata. Some clones in this sample may be carry-over from other donors' samples.

This CDR3 is CASSYWGALVPGELFF. The CDR3 DNA reads as TGTGCCAGCAGTTACTGGGGGGCTTTGGTTCCCGGGGAGCTGTTTTTT. J is TRBJ2-2 and V is TRBV6-2 or TRBV6-3, with D perhaps TRBD1 or TRBD2 (6 bases each). V gave up 1 base and J gave up 6 bases, with 15 bases separating them. The CDR3 is 16 amino acids. CDR1 MNHEY and CDR2 SVGEGT come from the germline V gene.